This TCR beta chain was sequenced in a study of technical replicates of blood from a handful of donors. Assay used: immunoSEQ multiplex PCR; TCRdb lists only in-frame clones, some missing. The sample has around 79,000 clones; under 95% are singletons. The CDR3 consists of 18 residues. Trimming removed 3 bases from V and 0 bases from J, with 19 bases in between. Germline CDR1 reads SGHDN; CDR2 reads FVKESK. This sequence originates from a human donor in good health. This chain joins TRBV14 and TRBJ2-3; D not resolved. The specimen was T cells isolated from PBMCs. CDR3 loop: CASSQAFDGRPSTDTQYF. CDR3 nucleotide sequence: TGTGCCAGCAGCCAGGCCTTTGATGGCAGGCCTAGCACAGATACGCAGTATTTT.